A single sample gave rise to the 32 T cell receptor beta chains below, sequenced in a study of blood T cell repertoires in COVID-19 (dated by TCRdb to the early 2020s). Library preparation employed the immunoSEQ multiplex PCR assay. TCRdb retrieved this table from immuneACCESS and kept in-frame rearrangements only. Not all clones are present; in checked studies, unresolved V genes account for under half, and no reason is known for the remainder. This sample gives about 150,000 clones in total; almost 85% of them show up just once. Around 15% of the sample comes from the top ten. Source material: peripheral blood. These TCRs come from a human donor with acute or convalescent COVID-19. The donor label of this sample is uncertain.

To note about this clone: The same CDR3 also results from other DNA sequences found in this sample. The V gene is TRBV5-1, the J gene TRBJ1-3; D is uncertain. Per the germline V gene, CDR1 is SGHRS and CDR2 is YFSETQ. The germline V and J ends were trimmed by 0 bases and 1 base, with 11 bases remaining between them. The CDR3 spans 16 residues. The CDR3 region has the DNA TGCGCCAGCAGCTTGGCCGGTCTCCGTTCTGGAAACACCATATATTTT. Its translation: CASSLAGLRSGNTIYF.

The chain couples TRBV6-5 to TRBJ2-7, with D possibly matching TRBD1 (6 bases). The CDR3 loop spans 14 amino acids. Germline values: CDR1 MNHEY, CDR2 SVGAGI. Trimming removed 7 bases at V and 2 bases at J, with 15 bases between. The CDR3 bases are TGTGCCAGCACCGCAAATGGGACACCCTACGAGCAGTACTTC. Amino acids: CASTANGTPYEQYF.

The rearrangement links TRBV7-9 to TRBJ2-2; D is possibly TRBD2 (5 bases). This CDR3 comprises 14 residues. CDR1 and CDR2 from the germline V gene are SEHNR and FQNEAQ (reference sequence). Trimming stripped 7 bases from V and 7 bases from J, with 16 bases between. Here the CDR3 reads CASIGPSGGGELFF. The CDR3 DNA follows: TGTGCCAGCATTGGCCCCAGCGGAGGCGGGGAGCTGTTTTTT.

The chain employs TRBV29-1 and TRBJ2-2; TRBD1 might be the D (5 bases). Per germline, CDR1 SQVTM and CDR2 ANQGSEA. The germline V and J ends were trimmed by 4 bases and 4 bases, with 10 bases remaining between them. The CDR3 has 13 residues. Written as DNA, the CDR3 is TGCAGCGTTGCAGGGTCGGGCACCGGGGAGCTGTTTTTT. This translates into CSVAGSGTGELFF.

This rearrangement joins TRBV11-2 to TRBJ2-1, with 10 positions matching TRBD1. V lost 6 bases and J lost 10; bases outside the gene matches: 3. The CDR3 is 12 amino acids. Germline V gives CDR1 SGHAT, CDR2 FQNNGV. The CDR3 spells CASRTGGYEQFF. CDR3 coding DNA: TGTGCCAGCAGGACAGGGGGCTACGAGCAGTTCTTC.

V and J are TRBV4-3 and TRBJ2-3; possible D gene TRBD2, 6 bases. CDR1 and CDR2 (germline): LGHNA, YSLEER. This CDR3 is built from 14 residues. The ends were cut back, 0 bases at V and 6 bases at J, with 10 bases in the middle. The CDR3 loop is CASSQEYGSDTQYF. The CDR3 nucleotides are TGCGCCAGCAGCCAAGAATACGGGAGTGATACGCAGTATTTT.

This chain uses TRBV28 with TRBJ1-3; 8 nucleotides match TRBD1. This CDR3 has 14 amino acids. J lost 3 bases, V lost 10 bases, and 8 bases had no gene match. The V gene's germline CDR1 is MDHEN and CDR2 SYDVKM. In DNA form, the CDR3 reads TGTGCCACCATGGACAGGGCTGGTGGAAACACCATATATTTT. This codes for CATMDRAGGNTIYF.

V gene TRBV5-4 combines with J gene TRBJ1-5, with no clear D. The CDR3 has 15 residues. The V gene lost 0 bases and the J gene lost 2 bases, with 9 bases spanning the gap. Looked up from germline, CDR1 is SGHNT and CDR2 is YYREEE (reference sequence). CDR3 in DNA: TGTGCCAGCAGCTTGGCCGAGAGGGGCAATCAGCCCCAGCATTTT. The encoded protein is CASSLAERGNQPQHF.

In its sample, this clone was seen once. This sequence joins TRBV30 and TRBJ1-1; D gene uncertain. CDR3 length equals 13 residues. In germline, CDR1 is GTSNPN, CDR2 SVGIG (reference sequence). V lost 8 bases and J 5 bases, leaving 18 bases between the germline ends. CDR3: CARSGELGTEAFF. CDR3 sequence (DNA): TGTGCCCGGTCTGGGGAGTTAGGGACTGAAGCTTTCTTT.

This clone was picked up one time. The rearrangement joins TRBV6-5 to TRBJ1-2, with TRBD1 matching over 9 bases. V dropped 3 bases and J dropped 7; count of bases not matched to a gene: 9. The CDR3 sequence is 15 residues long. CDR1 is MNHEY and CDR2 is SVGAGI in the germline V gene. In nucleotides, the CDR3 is TGTGCCAGCAGTTATACGGGACAGGGTGTTCCTGGCTACACCTTC. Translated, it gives CASSYTGQGVPGYTF.

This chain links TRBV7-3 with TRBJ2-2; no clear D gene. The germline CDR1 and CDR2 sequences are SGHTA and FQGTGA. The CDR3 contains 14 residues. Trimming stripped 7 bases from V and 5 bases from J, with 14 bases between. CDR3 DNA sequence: TGTGCCAGCACTCCCGGGTATTCTACCGGGGAGCTGTTTTTT. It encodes CASTPGYSTGELFF.

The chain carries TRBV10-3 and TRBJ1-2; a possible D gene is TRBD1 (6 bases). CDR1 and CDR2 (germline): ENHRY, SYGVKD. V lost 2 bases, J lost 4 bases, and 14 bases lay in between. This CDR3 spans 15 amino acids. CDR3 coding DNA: TGTGCCATCAGTGAGGTGGACAGAAAGGGCTATGGCTACACCTTC. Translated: CAISEVDRKGYGYTF.

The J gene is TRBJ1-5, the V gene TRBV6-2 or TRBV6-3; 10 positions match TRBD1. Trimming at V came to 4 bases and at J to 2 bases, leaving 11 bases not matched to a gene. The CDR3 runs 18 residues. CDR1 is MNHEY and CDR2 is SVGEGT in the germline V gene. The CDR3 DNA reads TGTGCCAGCAGTTCCGGGACAGGGGTCCCCCTGGGCAATCAGCCCCAGCATTTT. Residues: CASSSGTGVPLGNQPQHF.

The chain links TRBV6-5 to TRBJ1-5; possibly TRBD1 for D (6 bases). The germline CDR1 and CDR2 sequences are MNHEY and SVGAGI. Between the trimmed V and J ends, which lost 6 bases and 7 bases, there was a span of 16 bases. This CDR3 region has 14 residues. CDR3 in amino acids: CASSPRTDNQPQHF. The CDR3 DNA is TGTGCCAGCAGCCCGCGGACAGATAACCAGCCCCAGCATTTT.

CDR3 in amino acids: CASSKRVGGGTDTQYF. The DNA for the CDR3 is TGTGCCAGCAGCAAAAGGGTGGGGGGTGGAACAGATACGCAGTATTTT. The chain has TRBV7-8 and TRBJ2-3, with D maybe TRBD2 (6 bases). Trimming took 5 bases from V and 3 from J, leaving 18 bases between them. The CDR3 has 16 amino acids. CDR1 and CDR2 (germline): SGHVS, FQNEAQ.

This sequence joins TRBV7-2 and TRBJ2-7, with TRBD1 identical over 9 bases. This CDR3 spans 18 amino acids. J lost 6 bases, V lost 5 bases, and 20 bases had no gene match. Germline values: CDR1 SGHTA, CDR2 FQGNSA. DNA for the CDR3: TGTGCCAGCAGCCCGGAAGGTTCAGGGACAGGGAATCGTCGCGAGCAGTACTTC. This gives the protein CASSPEGSGTGNRREQYF.

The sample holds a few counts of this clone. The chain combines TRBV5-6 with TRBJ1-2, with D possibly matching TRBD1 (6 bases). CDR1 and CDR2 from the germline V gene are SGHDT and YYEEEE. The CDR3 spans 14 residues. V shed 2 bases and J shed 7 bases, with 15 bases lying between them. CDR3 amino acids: CASSLQGPPTGYTF. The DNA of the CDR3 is TGTGCCAGCAGCTTACAGGGCCCCCCCACTGGCTACACCTTC.

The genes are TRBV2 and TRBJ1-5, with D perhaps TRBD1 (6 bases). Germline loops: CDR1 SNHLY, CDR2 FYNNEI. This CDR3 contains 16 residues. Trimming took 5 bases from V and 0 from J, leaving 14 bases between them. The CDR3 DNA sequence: TGTGCCAGCAGTAATCCGACAGGTTTTAGCAATCAGCCCCAGCATTTT. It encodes CASSNPTGFSNQPQHF.

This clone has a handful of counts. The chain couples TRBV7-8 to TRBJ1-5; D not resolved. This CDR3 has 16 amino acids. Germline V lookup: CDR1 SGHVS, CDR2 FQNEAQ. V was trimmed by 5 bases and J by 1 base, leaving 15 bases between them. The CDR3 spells CASSLGRVRSNQPQHF. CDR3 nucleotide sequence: TGTGCCAGCAGCCTCGGGCGGGTGCGGAGCAATCAGCCCCAGCATTTT.

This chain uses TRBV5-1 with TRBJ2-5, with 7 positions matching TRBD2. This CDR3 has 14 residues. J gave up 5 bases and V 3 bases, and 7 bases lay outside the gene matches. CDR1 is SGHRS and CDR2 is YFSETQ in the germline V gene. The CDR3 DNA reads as TGCGCCAGCAGCTCTGCCGGGGGGATGGAGACCCAGTACTTC. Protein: CASSSAGGMETQYF. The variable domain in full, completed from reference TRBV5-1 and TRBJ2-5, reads KAGVTQTPRYLIKTRGQQVTLSCSPISGHRSVSWYQQTPGQGLQFLFEYFSETQRNKGNFPGRFSGRQFSNSRSEMNVSTLELGDSALYLCASSSAGGMETQYFGPGTRLLVL.

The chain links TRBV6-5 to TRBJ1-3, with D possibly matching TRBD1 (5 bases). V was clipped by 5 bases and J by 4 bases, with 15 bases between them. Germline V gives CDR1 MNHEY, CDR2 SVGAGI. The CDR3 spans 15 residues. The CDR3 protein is CASSQQPTGGNTIYF. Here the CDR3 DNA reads TGTGCCAGCAGTCAACAGCCCACAGGAGGAAACACCATATATTTT.

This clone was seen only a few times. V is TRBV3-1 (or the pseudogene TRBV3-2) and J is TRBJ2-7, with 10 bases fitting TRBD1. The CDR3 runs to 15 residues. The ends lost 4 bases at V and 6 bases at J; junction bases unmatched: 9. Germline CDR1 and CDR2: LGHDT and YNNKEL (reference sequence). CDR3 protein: CASSPWTGGTGEQYF. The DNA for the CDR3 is TGTGCCAGCAGCCCATGGACAGGGGGTACGGGCGAGCAGTACTTC.

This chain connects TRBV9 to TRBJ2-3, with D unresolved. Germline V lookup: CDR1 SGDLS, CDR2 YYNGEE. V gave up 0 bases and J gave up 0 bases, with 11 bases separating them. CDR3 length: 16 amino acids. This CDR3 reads CASSVVWYSSTDTQYF. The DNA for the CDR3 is TGTGCCAGCAGCGTAGTTTGGTACTCTAGCACAGATACGCAGTATTTT.

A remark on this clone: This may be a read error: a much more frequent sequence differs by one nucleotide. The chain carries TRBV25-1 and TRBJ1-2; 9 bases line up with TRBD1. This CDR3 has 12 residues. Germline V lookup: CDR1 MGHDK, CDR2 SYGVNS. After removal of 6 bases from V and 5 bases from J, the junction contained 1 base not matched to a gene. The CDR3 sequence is CASSGTGYGYTF. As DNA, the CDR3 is TGTGCCAGCAGCGGGACAGGGTATGGCTACACCTTC.

The CDR3 region has the DNA TGTGCCAGCAGCGTAGATGTCTGGGGGCACGACAATGAGCAGTTCTTC. This gives the protein CASSVDVWGHDNEQFF. The gene calls are TRBV9 and TRBJ2-1, with D possibly being TRBD1 (6 bases). Germline V lookup: CDR1 SGDLS, CDR2 YYNGEE. Trimming pared 0 bases from V and 5 bases from J, leaving 15 bases between. The CDR3 consists of 16 residues.

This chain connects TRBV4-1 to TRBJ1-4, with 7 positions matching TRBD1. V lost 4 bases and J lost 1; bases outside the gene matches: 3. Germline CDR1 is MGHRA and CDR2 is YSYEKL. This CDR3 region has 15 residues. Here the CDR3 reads CASSPSGGTNEKLFF. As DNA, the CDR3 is TGCGCCAGCAGCCCTTCAGGGGGAACTAATGAAAAACTGTTTTTT.

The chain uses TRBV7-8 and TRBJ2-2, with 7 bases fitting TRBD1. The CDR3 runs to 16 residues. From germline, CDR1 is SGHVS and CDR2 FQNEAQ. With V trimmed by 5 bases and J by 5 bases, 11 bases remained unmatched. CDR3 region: CASSAAPVQGTGELFF. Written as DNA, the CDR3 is TGTGCCAGCAGCGCGGCGCCAGTACAGGGGACCGGGGAGCTGTTTTTT.

The CDR3 protein is CASSLQRNTGELFF. The CDR3 DNA is TGTGCCAGCAGTCTACAGAGGAACACCGGGGAGCTGTTTTTT. The rearrangement uses TRBV2 and TRBJ2-2; D unclear. Germline assignment: CDR1 SNHLY and CDR2 FYNNEI. V lost 5 bases and J lost 1, with 8 bases in between. CDR3 length equals 14 residues.

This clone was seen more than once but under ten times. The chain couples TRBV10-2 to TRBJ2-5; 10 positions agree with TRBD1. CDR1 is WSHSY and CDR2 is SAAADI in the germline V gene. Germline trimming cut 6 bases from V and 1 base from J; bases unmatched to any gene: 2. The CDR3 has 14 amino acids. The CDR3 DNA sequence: TGCGCCAGCAGGACAGGGGGCCTCCAAGAGACCCAGTACTTC. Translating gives CASRTGGLQETQYF.

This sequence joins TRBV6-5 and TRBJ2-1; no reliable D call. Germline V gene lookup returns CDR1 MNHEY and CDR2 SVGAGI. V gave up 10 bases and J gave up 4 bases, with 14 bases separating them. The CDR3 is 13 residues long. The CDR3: CATGYSLYNEQFF. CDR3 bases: TGTGCCACAGGATACAGCCTTTACAATGAGCAGTTCTTC.

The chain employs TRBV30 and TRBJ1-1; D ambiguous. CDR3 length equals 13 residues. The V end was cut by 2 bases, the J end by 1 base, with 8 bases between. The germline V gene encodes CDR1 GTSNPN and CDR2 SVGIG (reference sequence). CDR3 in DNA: TGTGCCTGGAGTAATGCGGGGAACACTGAAGCTTTCTTT. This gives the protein CAWSNAGNTEAFF.

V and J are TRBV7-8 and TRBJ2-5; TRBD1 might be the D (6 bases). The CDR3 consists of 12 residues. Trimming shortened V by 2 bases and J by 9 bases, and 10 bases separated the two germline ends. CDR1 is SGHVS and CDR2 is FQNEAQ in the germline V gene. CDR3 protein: CASSLFNRAQYF. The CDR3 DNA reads TGTGCCAGCAGCTTATTTAACAGGGCCCAGTACTTC.